This T cell receptor (beta chain) was sequenced for a study of blood T cell repertoires in COVID-19. Study context: The study drew acute and convalescent COVID-19 samples from the United States, Italy and Spain.

CDR3 length equals 15 residues. CDR1 SNHLY and CDR2 FYNNEI come from the germline V gene. V gave up 6 bases and J gave up 3 bases; unmatched junction bases: 7. In the original workflow: How many nucleated cells were present was estimated from reference gene primer amplification. Profiled with immunoSEQ multiplex PCR; TCRdb holds only in-frame clones, not every one. V and J calls and clone size follow that table, whereas D and trimming were derived from the DNA. The sample has more than 85,000 clones, about 80% seen once; the top ten hold around 4%. The gene calls are TRBV2 and TRBJ2-1; 8 bases match TRBD2. The sequenced sample was peripheral blood. The sequence derives from a man aged 60-69 years with acute or convalescent COVID-19. The CDR3: CASSPTSGIYNEQFF. DNA for the CDR3: TGTGCCAGCAGCCCCACTAGCGGAATCTACAATGAGCAGTTCTTC.